Listed below are T cell receptor beta chains from one sample, sequenced in a study of blood T cell repertoires in COVID-19. Sequencing used immunoSEQ multiplex PCR; TCRdb keeps in-frame clones, though not all of them. Of some 520,000 clones in the sample, 89% were seen once. Material: peripheral blood. These receptors all stem from a man aged 18-30 years with COVID-19, enrolled during active disease. CDR3s include the opening cysteine and the closing phenylalanine or tryptophan. Fields, in order: clone size, J gene, D gene, V gene, CDR3 protein, CDR3 DNA. D genes are given only for firm matches. A clone size is listed for some rows: how often the clone was seen (once, few, many), or a class if it is expanded.

>NA|TRBJ1-4|TRBD1|TRBV5-6
CASSSQTGTNEKLFF
TGTGCCAGCAGCTCACAGACAGGGACTAATGAAAAACTGTTTTTT
>NA|TRBJ1-1|NA|TRBV7-9
CASSAGAGRTEAFF
TGTGCCAGCAGCGCAGGGGCGGGTCGCACTGAAGCTTTCTTT
>once|TRBJ1-5|NA|TRBV10-1
CASSVGRNQPQHF
TGCGCCAGCAGTGTGGGCAGAAATCAGCCCCAGCATTTT
>NA|TRBJ1-5|NA|TRBV21-1
CASSNTGLVRPQHF
TGTGCCAGCAGCAACACAGGGTTGGTTCGGCCCCAGCATTTT
>NA|TRBJ1-1|TRBD1|TRBV19
CATAGQPNTEAFF
TGTGCCACCGCGGGACAGCCGAACACTGAAGCTTTCTTT
>NA|TRBJ2-5|TRBD2|TRBV7-7
CASSLTSGALWETQYF
TGTGCCAGCAGCTTGACTAGCGGGGCCTTATGGGAGACCCAGTACTTC
>NA|TRBJ1-6|NA|TRBV7-9
CASSSAGNNSPLHF
TGTGCCAGCAGCTCCGCAGGGAATAATTCACCCCTCCACTTT
>NA|TRBJ2-3|NA|TRBV7-2
CASSVARGRWGTDTQYF
TGTGCCAGCAGCGTAGCCCGGGGGAGGTGGGGCACAGATACGCAGTATTTT
>NA|TRBJ2-2|TRBD1|TRBV10-1
CASSRDSLTGELFF
TGCGCCAGCAGTAGGGACAGTCTCACCGGGGAGCTGTTTTTT
>NA|TRBJ1-4|NA|TRBV6-5
CASMPSANEKLFF
TGTGCCAGCATGCCCTCGGCTAATGAAAAACTGTTTTTT
>NA|TRBJ2-7|TRBD2|TRBV7-2
CASSLGGTSRYEQYF
TGTGCCAGCAGCTTAGGGGGGACTAGTCGGTACGAGCAGTACTTC
>NA|TRBJ2-7|NA|TRBV14
CASSPEPLLRLYEQYF
TGTGCCAGCAGCCCAGAACCTTTATTGAGGCTCTACGAGCAGTACTTC
>NA|TRBJ2-7|NA|TRBV27
CASSWQGTYEQYF
TGTGCCAGCAGCTGGCAGGGAACCTACGAGCAGTACTTC
>NA|TRBJ2-3|NA|TRBV29-1
CSVRDTSTDTQYF
TGCAGCGTCCGGGACACCAGCACAGATACGCAGTATTTT
>NA|TRBJ1-2|TRBD1|TRBV7-9
CASSLGGTGDGYTF
TGTGCCAGCAGCTTAGGCGGGACAGGGGATGGCTACACCTTC
>NA|TRBJ1-2|TRBD1|TRBV5-4
CASSEGQGYGYTF
TGTGCCAGCAGCGAGGGACAGGGTTATGGCTACACCTTC
>NA|TRBJ1-2|NA|TRBV24-1
CATSDSRTDYGYTF
TGTGCCACCAGTGATTCACGGACAGACTATGGCTACACCTTC
>NA|TRBJ2-7|NA|TRBV21-1
CASSKVGETYEQYF
TGTGCCAGCAGCAAGGTCGGAGAAACCTACGAGCAGTACTTC
>NA|TRBJ1-1|NA|TRBV12-5
CASGLGSGVTEAFF
TGTGCTAGTGGTTTGGGGTCGGGGGTCACTGAAGCTTTCTTT
>NA|TRBJ2-1|TRBD1|TRBV6-5
CASGETGTGKNEQFF
TGTGCCAGCGGGGAAACCGGGACAGGGAAGAATGAGCAGTTCTTC
>NA|TRBJ1-4|TRBD1|TRBV28
CASSLRRDSPQNEKLFF
TGTGCCAGCAGTCTTCGCCGGGACAGTCCCCAGAATGAAAAACTGTTTTTT
>NA|TRBJ2-1|TRBD1|TRBV5-5
CASSGDRRRANEQFF
TGTGCCAGCAGCGGGGACAGGAGGAGGGCCAATGAGCAGTTCTTC
>NA|TRBJ2-7|NA|TRBV5-4
CASSLASYEQYF
TGTGCCAGCAGCTTGGCGAGCTACGAGCAGTACTTC
>NA|TRBJ2-7|TRBD2|TRBV14
CASSRGAGGEAYEQYF
TGTGCCAGCAGCCGAGGGGCGGGGGGCGAGGCCTACGAGCAGTACTTC
>NA|TRBJ2-5|TRBD2|TRBV6-2/TRBV6-3
CASSPGLAGATQYF
TGTGCCAGCAGTCCGGGACTAGCGGGCGCGACCCAGTACTTC
>NA|TRBJ2-5|TRBD1|TRBV5-1
CASSLGQGETQYF
TGCGCCAGCAGCTTGGGACAGGGCGAGACCCAGTACTTC
>NA|TRBJ2-3|TRBD2|TRBV6-1
CASSDNGLVADTQYF
TGTGCCAGCAGTGATAACGGACTAGTGGCAGATACGCAGTATTTT
>NA|TRBJ1-6|TRBD1|TRBV18
CASSPRDSNSPLHF
TGTGCCAGCTCACCACGGGACAGTAATTCACCCCTCCACTTT
>NA|TRBJ1-4|NA|TRBV12-2
CASRFVPGQGGEKLFF
TGTGCAAGTCGCTTCGTACCGGGACAGGGAGGGGAAAAACTGTTTTTT
>NA|TRBJ1-2|NA|TRBV5-1
CASSLIQGMGGYTF
TGCGCCAGCAGCTTGATACAGGGCATGGGTGGCTACACCTTC
>NA|TRBJ2-3|NA|TRBV7-9
CASTPAGRDTQYF
TGTGCCAGCACCCCGGCGGGGCGAGATACGCAGTATTTT
>NA|TRBJ1-5|NA|TRBV2
CASRATTGSNQPQHF
TGTGCCAGCAGGGCGACTACAGGGAGCAATCAGCCCCAGCATTTT